This passage covers 21 T cell receptor beta chains from one sample sequenced in a study of technical replicates of blood from a handful of donors. TCRdb's copy holds only in-frame clones and misses some; the assay was immunoSEQ multiplex PCR. Of some 63,000 clones in the sample, approximately 90% were seen once. The sequenced material came from PBMCs. These receptors came from a human donor in good health. Some clones in this sample may be carry-over from other donors' samples.

This clone was counted between two and nine times. The J gene is TRBJ1-1, the V gene TRBV5-4, with D maybe TRBD1 (5 bases). V was shortened by 6 bases and J by 4 bases, with 13 bases between the two germline ends. The CDR3 length is 13 residues. The germline V gene has CDR1 SGHNT and CDR2 YYREEE (reference sequence). The CDR3 nucleotides read TGTGCCAGCAATGTGGGGGGATCCACTGAAGCTTTCTTT. Protein: CASNVGGSTEAFF.

This chain connects TRBV7-2 to TRBJ1-4; TRBD1 agrees at 8 bases. The CDR3 consists of 13 residues. From germline, CDR1 is SGHTA and CDR2 FQGNSA. V trimming: 5 bases; J trimming: 10 bases; junction bases outside the gene matches: 6. DNA of the CDR3: TGTGCCAGCAGCCCCGGACAGGGACGAAAACTGTTTTTT. Amino acid sequence: CASSPGQGRKLFF.

V is TRBV12-5 and J is TRBJ2-2, with 8 positions matching TRBD2. V lost 7 bases, J lost 6 bases, and 10 bases stayed unmatched. CDR1 is LGHNT and CDR2 is FRNRAP in the germline V gene. The CDR3 runs 15 residues. The CDR3 loop reads CASDRAGVVSGELFF. In nucleotides, the CDR3 is TGTGCTAGTGATAGAGCGGGAGTAGTATCCGGGGAGCTGTTTTTT.

V and J are TRBV5-8 and TRBJ1-5; 7 bases line up with TRBD1. This CDR3 has 16 residues. J lost 7 bases, V lost 2 bases, and 12 bases had no gene match. Germline CDR1 reads SGHTS; CDR2 reads YDEGEE. The CDR3 is CASSLTPGGWVQPQHF. The CDR3, as DNA: TGTGCCAGCAGCTTAACTCCAGGGGGTTGGGTCCAGCCCCAGCATTTT.

The rearrangement links TRBV5-1 to TRBJ2-5, with D perhaps matching TRBD2 (5 bases). V was cut by 0 bases and J by 5 bases, with 17 bases left in between. Germline CDR1 is SGHRS and CDR2 is YFSETQ. The CDR3 runs 16 residues. In DNA, the CDR3 is TGCGCCAGCAGCTTGGCCCTTGGGGAGCTTATTGAGACCCAGTACTTC. It translates to CASSLALGELIETQYF.

The chain has TRBV6-1 and TRBJ2-7, with TRBD1 as a possible D gene (7 bases). Germline CDR1 reads MNHNS; CDR2 reads SASEGT. The CDR3 covers 15 residues. The V and J ends lost 6 bases and 7 bases respectively, with 22 bases between them. The DNA for the CDR3 is TGTGCCAGCAGCGTTACAAGAACAGGGGCGGGGGAGCAGTACTTC. Its translation: CASSVTRTGAGEQYF.

This clone was recorded a few times. The CDR3 region is CASSQDGLAINEQFF. DNA for the CDR3: TGCGCCAGCAGCCAAGATGGGCTAGCGATCAATGAGCAGTTCTTC. The chain uses TRBV4-3 and TRBJ2-1, with D tentatively TRBD2 (6 bases). The CDR3 runs to 15 residues. Germline values: CDR1 LGHNA, CDR2 YSLEER. The V end lost 0 bases, the J end lost 6 bases, and 12 bases lay between the germline ends.

The chain carries TRBV7-3 and TRBJ2-1; 11 bases agree with TRBD2. Germline V gene sequence: CDR1 SGHTA, CDR2 FQGTGA. CDR3 length: 15 amino acids. Trimming took 3 bases from V and 9 from J; bases not matched to a gene: 7. The CDR3 DNA follows: TGTGCCAGCAGCTTTTATAGCGGGGGGGCAGGTGAGCAGTTCTTC. It is translated as CASSFYSGGAGEQFF. The full variable domain, in which reference TRBV7-3 and TRBJ2-1 provide the parts outside the CDR3, is GAGVSQTPSNKVTEKGKYVELRCDPISGHTALYWYRQSLGQGPEFLIYFQGTGAADDSGLPNDRFFAVRPEGSVSTLKIQRTERGDSAVYLCASSFYSGGAGEQFFGPGTRLTVL.

The V call is TRBV10-3, the J call TRBJ1-2, with D maybe TRBD1 (6 bases). Germline values: CDR1 ENHRY, CDR2 SYGVKD. V was shortened by 3 bases and J by 2 bases, with 7 bases between the two germline ends. There are 13 residues in the CDR3. CDR3 region: CAISEDRNYGYTF. The DNA for the CDR3 is TGTGCCATCAGTGAAGACAGGAACTATGGCTACACCTTC.

The chain employs TRBV19 and TRBJ1-2, with D possibly being TRBD1 (6 bases). Germline CDR1 is LNHDA and CDR2 is SQIVND (reference sequence). V was pared by 5 bases and J by 8 bases, with 15 bases between. This CDR3 spans 13 amino acids. DNA of the CDR3: TGTGCCAGTAGTTGGGACACGGCCGGAGGCTACACCTTC. It is translated as CASSWDTAGGYTF.

J is TRBJ2-1 and V is TRBV5-1, with 10 bases matching TRBD1. The CDR3 has 14 residues. After removal of 3 bases from V and 6 bases from J, the junction contained 3 bases not matched to a gene. The germline gives CDR1 SGHRS, CDR2 YFSETQ. The CDR3 DNA is TGCGCCAGCAGCTCGGGACAGGGGCCCAATGAGCAGTTCTTC. This encodes CASSSGQGPNEQFF.

The rearrangement joins TRBV6-5 to TRBJ2-7; 12 bases line up with TRBD2. The CDR3 sequence is 15 residues long. V shed 7 bases and J 2 bases; nucleotides not matched to a gene: 6. Germline V gene lookup returns CDR1 MNHEY and CDR2 SVGAGI. This CDR3 reads CASTPPSGGAYEQYF. The DNA of the CDR3 is TGTGCCAGCACCCCCCCTAGCGGGGGGGCCTACGAGCAGTACTTC.

This clone appeared a single time. The V and J genes are TRBV6-5 and TRBJ2-2; 13 bases are a match to TRBD2. Germline CDR1 and CDR2: MNHEY and SVGAGI. This CDR3 contains 15 residues. V lost 6 bases, J lost 3 bases, and 1 base stayed unmatched. The CDR3 region has the DNA TGTGCCAGCAGCGGACTAGCGGGAGACACCGGGGAGCTGTTTTTT. Translation gives CASSGLAGDTGELFF.

The chain is built from TRBV29-1 and TRBJ2-7; TRBD1 might be the D (5 bases). The V and J ends lost 6 bases and 6 bases respectively, with 12 bases between them. The germline V gene has CDR1 SQVTM and CDR2 ANQGSEA. CDR3 length: 11 amino acids. The CDR3: CSVRQSLEQYF. The CDR3, as DNA: TGCAGCGTCAGACAGTCTCTCGAGCAGTACTTC.

This clone came up once. The V gene is TRBV6-5, the J gene TRBJ2-7; D gene uncertain. Germline CDR1 and CDR2: MNHEY and SVGAGI. V lost 6 bases to trimming and J lost 7 bases, with 13 bases between them. The CDR3 loop spans 12 amino acids. The CDR3 bases are TGTGCCAGCAGAACCCAGCAGAGGGAGCAGTACTTC. Its translation is CASRTQQREQYF.

CDR3 nucleotides: TGTGCCAGCAGTACTACTAGCGGGATCAGCACAGATACGCAGTATTTT. It yields the protein CASSTTSGISTDTQYF. The chain is built from TRBV11-2 and TRBJ2-3; 10 nucleotides match TRBD2. Germline V gene data show CDR1 as SGHAT and CDR2 as FQNNGV. CDR3 length equals 16 residues. With V trimmed by 6 bases and J by 0 bases, 6 bases remained unmatched.

The chain has TRBV7-2 and TRBJ2-5; 10 bases fit TRBD2. Unmatched junction bases numbered 4, after V lost 1 base and J lost 2 bases. Looked up from germline, CDR1 is SGHTA and CDR2 is FQGNSA. The CDR3 is 16 amino acids. The CDR3 reads CASSLVAGGRQETQYF. CDR3 nucleotide sequence: TGTGCCAGCAGCTTAGTAGCGGGGGGCAGACAAGAGACCCAGTACTTC.

The J gene is TRBJ2-1, the V gene TRBV18, with TRBD1 matching over 9 bases. The CDR3 is 16 amino acids. The germline gives CDR1 KGHSH, CDR2 LQKENI. Germline trimming cut 6 bases from V and 6 bases from J; bases unmatched to any gene: 12. The CDR3 is CASSRTGTGLGNEQFF. CDR3 nucleotides: TGTGCCAGCTCGAGGACCGGGACAGGGCTCGGCAATGAGCAGTTCTTC.

The gene calls are TRBV5-1 and TRBJ1-1; TRBD1 is a possible D gene (5 bases). V was clipped by 4 bases and J by 3 bases, with 13 bases between them. This CDR3 has 14 amino acids. Germline V gene sequence: CDR1 SGHRS, CDR2 YFSETQ. DNA of the CDR3: TGCGCCAGCAGCGGCTCGGGGGGGTACACTGAAGCTTTCTTT. Translating gives CASSGSGGYTEAFF. Using reference TRBV5-1 and TRBJ1-1 for the parts outside the CDR3, the full variable domain is KAGVTQTPRYLIKTRGQQVTLSCSPISGHRSVSWYQQTPGQGLQFLFEYFSETQRNKGNFPGRFSGRQFSNSRSEMNVSTLELGDSALYLCASSGSGGYTEAFFGQGTRLTVV.

CDR3 DNA: TGTGCCAGCAGCTCCGCTGGGGGTCCGGGACAGACCTACAATGAGCAGTTCTTC. This translates into CASSSAGGPGQTYNEQFF. This chain links TRBV7-9 with TRBJ2-1, with 7 bases matching TRBD1. With V trimmed by 4 bases and J by 2 bases, 14 bases remained unmatched. The CDR3 covers 18 residues. Germline lookup yields CDR1 SEHNR and CDR2 FQNEAQ (reference sequence). The full variable domain, with the rest looked up from reference TRBV7-9 and TRBJ2-1, is DTGVSQNPRHKITKRGQNVTFRCDPISEHNRLYWYRQTLGQGPEFLTYFQNEAQLEKSRLLSDRFSAERPKGSFSTLEIQRTEQGDSAMYLCASSSAGGPGQTYNEQFFGPGTRLTVL.

The rearrangement links TRBV30 to TRBJ2-5; D is perhaps TRBD2 (6 bases). The CDR3 runs to 14 residues. CDR1 is GTSNPN and CDR2 is SVGIG in the germline V gene (reference sequence). V was trimmed by 0 bases and J by 4 bases, leaving 12 bases between them. CDR3 residues: CAWSVRGSSETQYF. In DNA form, the CDR3 reads TGTGCCTGGAGTGTACGGGGGTCTTCAGAGACCCAGTACTTC.